Given below is one T cell receptor (beta chain) in context. Its antigen is as yet unknown. Sequencing libraries for TCR beta were prepared with iRepertoire HTBI primers and Arm-PCR of CDR3 regions. TCRdb ran MiXCR on the multiplex PCR reads and lists one entry per CDR3 protein. This table has about 660,000 distinct CDR3 sequences, 25% to 30% appearing once. The data were obtained in a study of regulatory T cells in long-lasting Graves disease. General study findings and limits: New patients shared fewer public clonotypes (approximately 1,000) than persistent patients did (more than 2,500).

Time point given: persistent/refractory GD, antithyroid drugs over 5 years with positive TRAb. Researchers made the TCR library from RNA that was extracted from PBMCs. This sequence was found in a female donor with Graves disease. The sequences come from peripheral blood mononuclear cells (PBMCs), collected when the disease was refractory, from a patient treated with antithyroid drugs.

The DNA for the CDR3 is TGCGCCAGCAGCCCGGGACGGTCGAGCACTGAAGCTTTCTTT. It encodes CASSPGRSSTEAFF. This sequence joins TRBV4-1 and TRBJ1-1, with D possibly matching TRBD1 (5 bases). Germline V gene lookup returns CDR1 MGHRA and CDR2 YSYEKL. The CDR3 is made up of 14 amino acids. Trimming shortened V by 4 bases and J by 4 bases, and 13 bases separated the two germline ends.